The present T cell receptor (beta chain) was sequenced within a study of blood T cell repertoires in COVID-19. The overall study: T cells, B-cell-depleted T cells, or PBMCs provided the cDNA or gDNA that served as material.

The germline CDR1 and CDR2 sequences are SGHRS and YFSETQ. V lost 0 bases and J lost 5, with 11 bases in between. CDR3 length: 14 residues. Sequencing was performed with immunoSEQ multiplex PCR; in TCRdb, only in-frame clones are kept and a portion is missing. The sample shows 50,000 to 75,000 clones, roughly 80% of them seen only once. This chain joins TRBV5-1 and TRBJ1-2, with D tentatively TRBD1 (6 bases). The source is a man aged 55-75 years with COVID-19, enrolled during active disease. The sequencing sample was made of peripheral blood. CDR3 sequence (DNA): TGCGCCAGCAGCTTGGTATCAGGGGTTTATGGCTACACCTTC. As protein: CASSLVSGVYGYTF.